This TCR beta chain originates from a study of blood T cell repertoires in COVID-19. About the study: Material from acute and convalescent COVID-19 was sourced from the United States, Italy and Spain.

This CDR3 spans 15 amino acids. The germline V gene encodes CDR1 KGHSH and CDR2 LQKENI. Trimming cost V 2 bases and J 2 bases; bases outside gene matches: 4. The table lists this clone with a count of one. The table came from immunoSEQ multiplex PCR; TCRdb's copy has only in-frame clones and leaves some out. Of 350,000 to 450,000 clones in the sample, approximately 86% were seen once. The sequenced material came from peripheral blood. This chain connects TRBV18 to TRBJ2-3, with 7 bases matching TRBD2. The receptor comes from a woman aged 55-75 years with COVID-19, enrolled during active disease. CDR3 region: CASSPGLAVTDTQYF. CDR3 in DNA: TGTGCCAGCTCACCAGGTCTAGCGGTCACAGATACGCAGTATTTT.